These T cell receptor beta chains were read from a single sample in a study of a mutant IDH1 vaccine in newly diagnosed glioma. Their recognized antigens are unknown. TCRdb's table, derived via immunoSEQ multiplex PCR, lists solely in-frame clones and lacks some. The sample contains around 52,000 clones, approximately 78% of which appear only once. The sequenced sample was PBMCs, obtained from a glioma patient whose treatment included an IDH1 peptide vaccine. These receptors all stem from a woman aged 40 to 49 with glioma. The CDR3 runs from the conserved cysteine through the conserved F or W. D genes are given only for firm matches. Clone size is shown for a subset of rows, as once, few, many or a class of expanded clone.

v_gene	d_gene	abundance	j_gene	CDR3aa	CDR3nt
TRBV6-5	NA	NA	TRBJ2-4	CASSYSKGPQNIQYF	TGTGCCAGCAGTTACTCCAAGGGTCCCCAAAACATTCAGTACTTC
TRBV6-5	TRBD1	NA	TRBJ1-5	CASSTQGRGQPQHF	TGTGCCAGCAGTACACAGGGGCGGGGACAGCCCCAGCATTTT
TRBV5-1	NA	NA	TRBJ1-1	CASSFGVTGTTEAFF	TGCGCCAGCAGCTTCGGGGTAACAGGGACCACTGAAGCTTTCTTT
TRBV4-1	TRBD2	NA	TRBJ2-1	CASSQERAGLGIYNEQFF	TGCGCCAGCAGCCAAGAACGGGCGGGACTAGGAATCTACAATGAGCAGTTCTTC
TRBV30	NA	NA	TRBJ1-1	CAWSVTGIRTEAFF	TGTGCCTGGAGTGTAACGGGAATCAGGACTGAAGCTTTCTTT
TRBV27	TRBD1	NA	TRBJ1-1	CASSANPQGAEAFF	TGTGCCAGCAGTGCCAACCCACAGGGGGCTGAAGCTTTCTTT
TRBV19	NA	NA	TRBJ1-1	CASSIGGSMNTEAFF	TGTGCCAGTAGTATCGGCGGCAGTATGAACACTGAAGCTTTCTTT
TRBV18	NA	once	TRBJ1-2	CASSPLPVYGYTF	TGTGCCAGCTCACCACTCCCAGTTTATGGCTACACCTTC
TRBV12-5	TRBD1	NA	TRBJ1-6	CASGTEQGALNSPLHF	TGTGCTAGTGGTACGGAACAGGGGGCCCTTAATTCACCCCTCCACTTT
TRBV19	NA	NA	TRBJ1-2	CASSATYGYTF	TGTGCCAGTAGCGCGACCTATGGCTACACCTTC
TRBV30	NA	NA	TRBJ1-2	CAWSSTLETGYTF	TGTGCCTGGAGTTCAACTCTCGAAACTGGCTACACCTTC
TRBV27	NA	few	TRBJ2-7	CASSAKGLGTYEQYF	TGTGCCAGCAGTGCGAAGGGCCTGGGGACCTACGAGCAGTACTTC
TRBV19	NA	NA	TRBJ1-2	CASSMGGGDYGYTF	TGTGCCAGTAGCATGGGAGGGGGTGACTATGGCTACACCTTC
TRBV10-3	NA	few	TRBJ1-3	CAIAPGAGNTIYF	TGTGCCATCGCCCCCGGGGCTGGAAACACCATATATTTT
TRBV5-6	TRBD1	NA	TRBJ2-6	CASSLVHRGAGANVLTF	TGTGCCAGCAGCTTGGTCCACAGGGGGGCTGGGGCCAACGTCCTGACTTTC
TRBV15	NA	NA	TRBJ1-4	CATTQRTNEKLFF	TGTGCCACCACGCAACGAACTAATGAAAAACTGTTTTTT
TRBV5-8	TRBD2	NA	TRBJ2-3	CASSLGLGAGGTDTQYF	TGTGCCAGCAGCTTGGGCCTAGGAGCGGGGGGTACAGATACGCAGTATTTT
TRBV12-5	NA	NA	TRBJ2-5	CASGLVLEGAHQETQYF	TGTGCTAGTGGTTTGGTACTGGAAGGGGCCCACCAAGAGACCCAGTACTTC
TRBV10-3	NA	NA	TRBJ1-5	CAISEGGSGQPQHF	TGTGCCATCAGTGAAGGGGGTTCGGGTCAGCCCCAGCATTTT
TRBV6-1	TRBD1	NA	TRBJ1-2	CASSELITGDYGYTF	TGTGCCAGCAGTGAACTTATTACAGGGGACTATGGCTACACCTTC